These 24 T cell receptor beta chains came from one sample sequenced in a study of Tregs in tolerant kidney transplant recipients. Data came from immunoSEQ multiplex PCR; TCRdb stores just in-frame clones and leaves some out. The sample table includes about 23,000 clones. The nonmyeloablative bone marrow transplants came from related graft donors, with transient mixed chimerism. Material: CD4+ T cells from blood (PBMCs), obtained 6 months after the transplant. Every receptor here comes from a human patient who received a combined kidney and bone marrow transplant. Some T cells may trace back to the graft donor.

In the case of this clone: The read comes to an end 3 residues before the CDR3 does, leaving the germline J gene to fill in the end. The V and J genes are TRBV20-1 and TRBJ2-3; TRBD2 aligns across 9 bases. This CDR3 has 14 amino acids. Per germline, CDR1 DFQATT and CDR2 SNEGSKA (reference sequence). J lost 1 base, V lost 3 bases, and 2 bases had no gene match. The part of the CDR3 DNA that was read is TGCAGTGCTAGTTTAGCGGGGGGCACAGATACG. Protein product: CSASLAGGTDT. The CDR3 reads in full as CSASLAGGTDTQYF.

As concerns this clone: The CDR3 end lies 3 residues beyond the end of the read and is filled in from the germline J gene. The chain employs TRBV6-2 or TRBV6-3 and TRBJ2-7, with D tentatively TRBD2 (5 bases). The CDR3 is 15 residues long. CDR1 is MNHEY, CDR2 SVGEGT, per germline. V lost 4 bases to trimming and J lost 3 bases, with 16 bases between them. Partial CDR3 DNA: TGTGCCAGCAGTTCGGTCGGGGAGCGTAGCTACGAG. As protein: CASSSVGERSYE. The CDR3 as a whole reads CASSSVGERSYEQYF.

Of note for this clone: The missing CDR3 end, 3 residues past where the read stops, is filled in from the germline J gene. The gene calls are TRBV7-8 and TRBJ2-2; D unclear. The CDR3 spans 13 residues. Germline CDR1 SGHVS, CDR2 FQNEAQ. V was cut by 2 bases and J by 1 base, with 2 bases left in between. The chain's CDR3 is CASSLRNTGELFF. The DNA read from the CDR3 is TGTGCCAGCAGCTTACGGAACACCGGGGAG.

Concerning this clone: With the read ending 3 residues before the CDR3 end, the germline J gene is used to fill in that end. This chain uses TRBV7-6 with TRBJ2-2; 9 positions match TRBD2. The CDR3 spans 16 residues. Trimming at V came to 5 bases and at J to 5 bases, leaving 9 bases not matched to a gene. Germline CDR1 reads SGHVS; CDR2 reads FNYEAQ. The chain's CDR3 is CASSPLGGGATGELFF. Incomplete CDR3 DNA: TGTGCCAGCAGCCCCTTGGGCGGGGGGGCTACCGGGGAG.

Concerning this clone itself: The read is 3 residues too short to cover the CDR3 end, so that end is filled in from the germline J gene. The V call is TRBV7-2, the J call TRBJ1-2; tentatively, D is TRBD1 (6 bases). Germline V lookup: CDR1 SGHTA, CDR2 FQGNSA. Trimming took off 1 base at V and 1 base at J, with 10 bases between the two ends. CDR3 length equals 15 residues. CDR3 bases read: TGTGCCAGCAGCTTAGTAAGGGGGAGTAACTATGGC. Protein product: CASSLVRGSNYG. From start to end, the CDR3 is CASSLVRGSNYGYTF.

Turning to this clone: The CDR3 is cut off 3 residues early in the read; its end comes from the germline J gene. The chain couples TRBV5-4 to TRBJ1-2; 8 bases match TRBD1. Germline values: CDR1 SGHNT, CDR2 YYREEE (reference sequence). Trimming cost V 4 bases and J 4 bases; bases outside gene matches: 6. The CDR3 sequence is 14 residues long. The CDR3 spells CASSPDRDSYGYTF. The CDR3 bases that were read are TGTGCCAGCAGCCCGGACAGGGATAGCTATGGC. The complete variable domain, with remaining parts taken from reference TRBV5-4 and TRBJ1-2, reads ETGVTQSPTHLIKTRGQQVTLRCSSQSGHNTVSWYQQALGQGPQFIFQYYREEENGRGNFPPRFSGLQFPNYSSELNVNALELDDSALYLCASSPDRDSYGYTFGSGTRLTVV.

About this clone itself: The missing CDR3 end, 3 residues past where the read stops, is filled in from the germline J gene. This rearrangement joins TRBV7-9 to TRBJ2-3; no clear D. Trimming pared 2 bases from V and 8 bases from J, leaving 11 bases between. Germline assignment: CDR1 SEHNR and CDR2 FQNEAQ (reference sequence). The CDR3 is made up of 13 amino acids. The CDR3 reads CASSLTPLSTQYF. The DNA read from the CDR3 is TGTGCCAGCAGCTTAACCCCCCTAAGTACG.

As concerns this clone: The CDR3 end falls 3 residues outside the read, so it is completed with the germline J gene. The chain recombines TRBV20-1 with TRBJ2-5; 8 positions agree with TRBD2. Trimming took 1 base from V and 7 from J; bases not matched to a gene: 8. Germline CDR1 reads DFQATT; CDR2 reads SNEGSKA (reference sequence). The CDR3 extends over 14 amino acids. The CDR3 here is CSARVSGGPRTQYF. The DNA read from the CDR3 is TGCAGTGCTAGAGTGAGCGGGGGCCCCAGGACC.

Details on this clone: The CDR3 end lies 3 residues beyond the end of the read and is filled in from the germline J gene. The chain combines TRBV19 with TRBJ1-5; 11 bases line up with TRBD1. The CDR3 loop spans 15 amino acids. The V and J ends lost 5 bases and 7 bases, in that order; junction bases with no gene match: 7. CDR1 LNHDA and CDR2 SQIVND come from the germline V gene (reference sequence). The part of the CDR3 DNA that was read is TGTGCCAGTAGTGACGGACAGGGGGCATGGCAGCCC. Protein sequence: CASSDGQGAWQP. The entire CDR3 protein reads CASSDGQGAWQPQHF.

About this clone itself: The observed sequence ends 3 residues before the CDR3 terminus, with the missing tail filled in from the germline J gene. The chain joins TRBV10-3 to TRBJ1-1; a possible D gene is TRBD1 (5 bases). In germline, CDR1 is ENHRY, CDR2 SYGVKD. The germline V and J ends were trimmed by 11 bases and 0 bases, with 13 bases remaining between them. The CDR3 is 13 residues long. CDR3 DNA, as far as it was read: TGTGCCGCCTGGGGGGAGATGAACACTGAA. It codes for CAAWGEMNTE. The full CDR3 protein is CAAWGEMNTEAFF.

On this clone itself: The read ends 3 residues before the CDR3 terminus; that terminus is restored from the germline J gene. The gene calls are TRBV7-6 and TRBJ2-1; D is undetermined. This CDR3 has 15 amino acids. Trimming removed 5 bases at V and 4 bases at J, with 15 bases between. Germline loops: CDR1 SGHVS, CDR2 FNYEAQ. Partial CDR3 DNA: TGTGCCAGCAGCAATCTCGGGTCGAAGTACAATGAG. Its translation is CASSNLGSKYNE. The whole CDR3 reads CASSNLGSKYNEQFF.

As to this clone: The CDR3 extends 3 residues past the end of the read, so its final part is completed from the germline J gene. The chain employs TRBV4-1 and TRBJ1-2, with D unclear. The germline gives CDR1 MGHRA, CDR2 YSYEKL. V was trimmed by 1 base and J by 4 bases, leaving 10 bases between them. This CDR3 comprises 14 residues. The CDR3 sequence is CASSQGSEVYGYTF. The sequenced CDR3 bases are TGCGCCAGCAGCCAAGGATCCGAGGTCTATGGC.

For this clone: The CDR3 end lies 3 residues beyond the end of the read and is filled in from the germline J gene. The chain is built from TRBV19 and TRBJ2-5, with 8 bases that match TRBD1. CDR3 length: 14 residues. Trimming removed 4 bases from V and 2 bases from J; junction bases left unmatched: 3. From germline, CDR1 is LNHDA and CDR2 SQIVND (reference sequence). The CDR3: CASSRDRRQETQYF. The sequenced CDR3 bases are TGTGCCAGTAGTAGGGACAGGCGTCAAGAGACC.

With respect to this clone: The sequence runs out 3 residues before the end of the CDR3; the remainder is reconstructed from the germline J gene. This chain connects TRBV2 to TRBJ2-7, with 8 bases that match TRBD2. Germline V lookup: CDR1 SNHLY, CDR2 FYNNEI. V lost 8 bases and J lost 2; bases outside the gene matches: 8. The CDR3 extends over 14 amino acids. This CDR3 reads CASALAGGPYEQYF. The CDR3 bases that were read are TGTGCCAGCGCGCTGGCGGGGGGACCCTACGAG.

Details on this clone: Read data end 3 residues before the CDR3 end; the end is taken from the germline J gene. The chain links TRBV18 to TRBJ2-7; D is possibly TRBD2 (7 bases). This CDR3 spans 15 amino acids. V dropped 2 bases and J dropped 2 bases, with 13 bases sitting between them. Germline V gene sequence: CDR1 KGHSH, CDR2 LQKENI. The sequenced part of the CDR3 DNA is TGTGCCAGCTCACCAGTTTGGGAGGGGGCCTACGAG. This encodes CASSPVWEGAYE. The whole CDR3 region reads CASSPVWEGAYEQYF.

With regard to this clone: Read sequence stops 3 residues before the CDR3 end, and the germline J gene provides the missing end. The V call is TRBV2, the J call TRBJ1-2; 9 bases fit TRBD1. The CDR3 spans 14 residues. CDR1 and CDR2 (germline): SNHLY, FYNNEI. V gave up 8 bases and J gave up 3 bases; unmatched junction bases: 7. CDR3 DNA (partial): TGTGCCAGCTGCCGGGACAGGGTCGACTATGGC. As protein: CASCRDRVDYG. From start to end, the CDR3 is CASCRDRVDYGYTF.

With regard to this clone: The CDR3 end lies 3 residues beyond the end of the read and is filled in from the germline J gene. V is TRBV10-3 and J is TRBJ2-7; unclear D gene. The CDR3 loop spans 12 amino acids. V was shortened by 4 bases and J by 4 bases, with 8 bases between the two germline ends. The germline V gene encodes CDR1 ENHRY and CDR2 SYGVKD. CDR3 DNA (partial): TGTGCCATCAGTGGGTTCGGGTACGAG. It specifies CAISGFGYE. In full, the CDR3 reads CAISGFGYEQYF.

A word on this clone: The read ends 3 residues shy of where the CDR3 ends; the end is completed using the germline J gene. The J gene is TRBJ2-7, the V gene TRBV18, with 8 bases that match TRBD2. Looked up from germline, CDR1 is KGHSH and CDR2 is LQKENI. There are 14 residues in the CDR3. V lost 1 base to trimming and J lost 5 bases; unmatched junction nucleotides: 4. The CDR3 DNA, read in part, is TGTGCCAGCTCACCACTTCGGGGGGGAGACGAG. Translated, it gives CASSPLRGGDE. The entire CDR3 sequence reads CASSPLRGGDEQYF.

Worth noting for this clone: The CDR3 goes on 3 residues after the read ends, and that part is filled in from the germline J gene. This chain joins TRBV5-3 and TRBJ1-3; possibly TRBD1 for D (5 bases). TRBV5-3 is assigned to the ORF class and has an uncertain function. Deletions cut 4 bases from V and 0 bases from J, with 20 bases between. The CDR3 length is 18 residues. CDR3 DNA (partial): TGTGCCAGAAGCCCCTGGAAGGGGCCACCGTTCTCTGGAAACACC. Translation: CARSPWKGPPFSGNT. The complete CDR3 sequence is CARSPWKGPPFSGNTIYF.

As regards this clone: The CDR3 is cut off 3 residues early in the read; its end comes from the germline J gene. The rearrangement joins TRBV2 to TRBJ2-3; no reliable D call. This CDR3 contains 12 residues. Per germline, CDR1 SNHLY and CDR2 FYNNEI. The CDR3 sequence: CASSEEGYAQYF. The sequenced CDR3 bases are TGTGCCAGCAGTGAAGAGGGCTACGCG.

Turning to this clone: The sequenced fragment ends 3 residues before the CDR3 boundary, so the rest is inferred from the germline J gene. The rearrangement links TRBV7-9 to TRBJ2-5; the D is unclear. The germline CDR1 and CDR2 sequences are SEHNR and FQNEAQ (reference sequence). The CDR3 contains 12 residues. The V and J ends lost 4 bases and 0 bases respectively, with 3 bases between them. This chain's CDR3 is CASSSYQETQYF. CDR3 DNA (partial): TGTGCCAGCAGCTCGTACCAAGAGACC. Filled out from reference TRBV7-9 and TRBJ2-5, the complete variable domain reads DTGVSQNPRHKITKRGQNVTFRCDPISEHNRLYWYRQTLGQGPEFLTYFQNEAQLEKSRLLSDRFSAERPKGSFSTLEIQRTEQGDSAMYLCASSSYQETQYFGPGTRLLVL.

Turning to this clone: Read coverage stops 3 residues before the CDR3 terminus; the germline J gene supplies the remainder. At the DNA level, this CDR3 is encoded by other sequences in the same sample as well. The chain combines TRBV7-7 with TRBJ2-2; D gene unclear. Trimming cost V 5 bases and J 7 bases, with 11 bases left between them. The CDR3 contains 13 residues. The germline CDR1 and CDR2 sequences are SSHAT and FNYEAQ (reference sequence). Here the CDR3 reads CASSLDFYGELFF. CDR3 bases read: TGTGCCAGCAGCCTAGACTTCTACGGGGAG.

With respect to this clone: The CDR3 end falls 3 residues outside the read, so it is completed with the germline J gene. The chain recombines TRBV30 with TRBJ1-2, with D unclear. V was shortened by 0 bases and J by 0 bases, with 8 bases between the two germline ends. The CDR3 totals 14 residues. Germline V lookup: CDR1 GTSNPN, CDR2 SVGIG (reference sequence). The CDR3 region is CAWSVGQSNYGYTF. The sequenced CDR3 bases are TGTGCCTGGAGTGTTGGGCAGTCTAACTATGGC.

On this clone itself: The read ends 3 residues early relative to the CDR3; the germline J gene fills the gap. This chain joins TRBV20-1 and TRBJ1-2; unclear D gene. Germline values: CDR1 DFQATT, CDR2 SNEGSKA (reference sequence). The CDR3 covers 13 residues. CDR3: CSARSATGLGYTF. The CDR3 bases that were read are TGCAGTGCTAGATCGGCTACGGGTTTGGGC.